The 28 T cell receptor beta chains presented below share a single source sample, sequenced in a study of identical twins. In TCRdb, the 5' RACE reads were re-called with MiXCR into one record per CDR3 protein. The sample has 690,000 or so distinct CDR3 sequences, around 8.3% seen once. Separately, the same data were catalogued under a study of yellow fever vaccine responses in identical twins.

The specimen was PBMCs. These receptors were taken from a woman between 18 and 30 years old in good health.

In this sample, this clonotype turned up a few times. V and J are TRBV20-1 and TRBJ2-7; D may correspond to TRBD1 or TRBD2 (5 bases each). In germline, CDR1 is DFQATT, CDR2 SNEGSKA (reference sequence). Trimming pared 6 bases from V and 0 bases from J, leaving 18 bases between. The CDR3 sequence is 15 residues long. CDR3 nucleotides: TGCAGTGCCCTAAGGTCCGCCGGGACCTCCTACGAGCAGTACTTC. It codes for CSALRSAGTSYEQYF.

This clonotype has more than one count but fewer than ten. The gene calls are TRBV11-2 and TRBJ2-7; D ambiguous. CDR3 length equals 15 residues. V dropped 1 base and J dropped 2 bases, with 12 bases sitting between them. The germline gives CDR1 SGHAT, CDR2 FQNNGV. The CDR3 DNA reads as TGTGCCAGCAGCTTAGTGGCGTCTAGTCCCTACGAGCAGTACTTC. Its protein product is CASSLVASSPYEQYF.

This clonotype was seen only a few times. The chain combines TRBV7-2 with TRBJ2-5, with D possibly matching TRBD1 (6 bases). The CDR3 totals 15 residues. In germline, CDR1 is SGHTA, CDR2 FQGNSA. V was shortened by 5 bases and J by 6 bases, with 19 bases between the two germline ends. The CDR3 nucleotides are TGTGCCAGCAGCCTACATAGGGGGTCAGTAAAGACCCAGTACTTC. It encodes CASSLHRGSVKTQYF.

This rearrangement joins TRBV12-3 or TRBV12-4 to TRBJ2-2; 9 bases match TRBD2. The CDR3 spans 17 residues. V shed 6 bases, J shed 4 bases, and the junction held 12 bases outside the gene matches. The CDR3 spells CASSPARLAGSTGELFF. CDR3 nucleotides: TGTGCCAGCAGCCCCGCGAGGCTAGCGGGGAGCACCGGGGAGCTGTTTTTT.

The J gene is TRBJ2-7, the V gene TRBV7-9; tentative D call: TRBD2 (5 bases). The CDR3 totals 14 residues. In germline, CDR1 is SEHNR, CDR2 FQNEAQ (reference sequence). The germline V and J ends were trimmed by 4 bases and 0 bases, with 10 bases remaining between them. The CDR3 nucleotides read TGTGCCAGCAGCTCCATAGCGACCTCCTACGAGCAGTACTTC. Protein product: CASSSIATSYEQYF. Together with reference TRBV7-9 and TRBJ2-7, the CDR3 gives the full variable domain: DTGVSQNPRHKITKRGQNVTFRCDPISEHNRLYWYRQTLGQGPEFLTYFQNEAQLEKSRLLSDRFSAERPKGSFSTLEIQRTEQGDSAMYLCASSSIATSYEQYFGPGTRLTVT.

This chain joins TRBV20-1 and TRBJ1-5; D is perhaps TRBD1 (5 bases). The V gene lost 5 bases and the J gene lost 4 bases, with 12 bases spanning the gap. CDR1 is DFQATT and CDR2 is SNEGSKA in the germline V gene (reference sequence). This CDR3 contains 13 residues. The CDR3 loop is CSAYRQFNQPQHF. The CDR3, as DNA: TGCAGTGCTTATAGACAGTTTAATCAGCCCCAGCATTTT.

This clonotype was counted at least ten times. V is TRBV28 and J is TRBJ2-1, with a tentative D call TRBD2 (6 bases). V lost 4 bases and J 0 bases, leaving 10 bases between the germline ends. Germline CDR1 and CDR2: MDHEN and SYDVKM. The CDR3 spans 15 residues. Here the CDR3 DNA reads TGTGCCAGCAGTTCAGCGGGCCCCTCCTACAATGAGCAGTTCTTC. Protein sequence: CASSSAGPSYNEQFF.

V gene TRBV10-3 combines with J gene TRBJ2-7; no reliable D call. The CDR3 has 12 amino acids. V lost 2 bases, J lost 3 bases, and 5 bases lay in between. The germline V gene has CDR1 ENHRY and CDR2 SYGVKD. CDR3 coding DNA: TGTGCCATCAGTGAGGCTAGCTACGAGCAGTACTTC. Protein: CAISEASYEQYF.

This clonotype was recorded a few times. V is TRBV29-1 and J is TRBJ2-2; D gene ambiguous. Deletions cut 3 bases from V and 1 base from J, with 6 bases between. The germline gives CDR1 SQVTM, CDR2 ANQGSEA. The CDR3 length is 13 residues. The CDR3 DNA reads TGCAGCGTTGATACCGGGAACACCGGGGAGCTGTTTTTT. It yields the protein CSVDTGNTGELFF.

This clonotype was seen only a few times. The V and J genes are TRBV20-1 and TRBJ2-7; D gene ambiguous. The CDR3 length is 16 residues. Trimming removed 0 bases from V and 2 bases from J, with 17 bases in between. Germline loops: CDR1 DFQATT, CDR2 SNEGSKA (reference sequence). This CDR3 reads CSARDGSQHFPYEQYF. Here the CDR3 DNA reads TGCAGTGCTAGAGATGGTTCCCAGCATTTCCCCTACGAGCAGTACTTC.

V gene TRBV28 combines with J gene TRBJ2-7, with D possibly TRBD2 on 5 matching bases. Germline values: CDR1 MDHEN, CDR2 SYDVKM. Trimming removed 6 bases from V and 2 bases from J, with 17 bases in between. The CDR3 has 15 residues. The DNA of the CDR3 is TGTGCCAGCAGGCTAGCAGGTTCAGAAACCTACGAGCAGTACTTC. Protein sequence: CASRLAGSETYEQYF.

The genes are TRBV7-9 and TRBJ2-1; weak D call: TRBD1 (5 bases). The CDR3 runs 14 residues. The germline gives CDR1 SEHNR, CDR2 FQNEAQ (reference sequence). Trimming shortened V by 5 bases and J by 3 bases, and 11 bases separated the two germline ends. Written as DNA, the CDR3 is TGTGCCAGCAGCATTTCTACAGGCTACAATGAGCAGTTCTTC. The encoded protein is CASSISTGYNEQFF.

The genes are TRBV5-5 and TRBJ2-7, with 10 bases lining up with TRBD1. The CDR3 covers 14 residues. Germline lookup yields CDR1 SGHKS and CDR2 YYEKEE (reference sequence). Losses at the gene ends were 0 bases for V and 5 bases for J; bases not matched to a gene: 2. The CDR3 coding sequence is TGTGCCAGCAGCTTGGTGGGACAGGGGAACGAGCAGTACTTC. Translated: CASSLVGQGNEQYF.

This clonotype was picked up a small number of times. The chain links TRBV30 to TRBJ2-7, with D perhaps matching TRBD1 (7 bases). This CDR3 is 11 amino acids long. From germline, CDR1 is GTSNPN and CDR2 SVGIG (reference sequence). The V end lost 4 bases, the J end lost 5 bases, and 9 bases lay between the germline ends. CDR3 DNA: TGTGCCTGGACAGGGGGGAACGAGCAGTACTTC. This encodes CAWTGGNEQYF.

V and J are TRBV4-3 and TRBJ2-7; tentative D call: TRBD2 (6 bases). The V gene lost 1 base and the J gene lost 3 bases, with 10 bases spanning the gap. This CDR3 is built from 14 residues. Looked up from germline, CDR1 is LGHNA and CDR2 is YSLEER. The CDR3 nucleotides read TGCGCCAGCAGCCAAGGGAGGGGTCTCTACGAGCAGTACTTC. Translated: CASSQGRGLYEQYF.

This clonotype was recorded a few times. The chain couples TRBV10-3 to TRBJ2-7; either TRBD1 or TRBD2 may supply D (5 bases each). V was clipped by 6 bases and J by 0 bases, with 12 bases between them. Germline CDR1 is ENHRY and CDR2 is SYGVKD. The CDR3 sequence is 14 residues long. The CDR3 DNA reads TGTGCCATCAGAGAGGGACGGAACTCCTACGAGCAGTACTTC. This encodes CAIREGRNSYEQYF.

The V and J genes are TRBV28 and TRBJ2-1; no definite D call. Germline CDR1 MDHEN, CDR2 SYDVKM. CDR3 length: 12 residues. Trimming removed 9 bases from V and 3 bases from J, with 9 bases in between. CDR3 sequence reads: CASNALYNEQFF. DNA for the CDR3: TGTGCCAGTAACGCCCTCTACAATGAGCAGTTCTTC.

As DNA, the CDR3 is TGTGCCAGCAGCCAAGATACTAGCGCGTCCTACGAGCAGTACTTC. This gives the protein CASSQDTSASYEQYF. The rearrangement uses TRBV3-1 and TRBJ2-7; 7 nucleotides agree with TRBD2. Germline V lookup: CDR1 LGHDT, CDR2 YNNKEL (reference sequence). The CDR3 is 15 residues long. The junction had 3 bases not matched to a gene; V was cut back by 0 bases and J by 1 base.

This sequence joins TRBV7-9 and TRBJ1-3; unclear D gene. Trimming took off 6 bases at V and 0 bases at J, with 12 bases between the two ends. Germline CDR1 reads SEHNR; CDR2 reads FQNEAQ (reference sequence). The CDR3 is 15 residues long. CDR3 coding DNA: TGTGCCAGCAGTACTGACCGTAACTCTGGAAACACCATATATTTT. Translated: CASSTDRNSGNTIYF.

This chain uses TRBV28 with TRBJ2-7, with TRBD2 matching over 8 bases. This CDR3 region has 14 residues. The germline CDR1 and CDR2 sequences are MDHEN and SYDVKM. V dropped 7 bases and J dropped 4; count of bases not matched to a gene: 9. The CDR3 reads CASTRLAPKYEQYF. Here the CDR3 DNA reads TGTGCCAGCACCAGACTAGCGCCTAAATACGAGCAGTACTTC.

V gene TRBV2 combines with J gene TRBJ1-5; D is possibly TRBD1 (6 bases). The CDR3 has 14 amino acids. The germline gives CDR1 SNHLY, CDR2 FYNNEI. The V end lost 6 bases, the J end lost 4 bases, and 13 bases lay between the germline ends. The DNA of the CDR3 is TGTGCCAGCAGACCGACAGGCAGAAATCAGCCCCAGCATTTT. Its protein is CASRPTGRNQPQHF.

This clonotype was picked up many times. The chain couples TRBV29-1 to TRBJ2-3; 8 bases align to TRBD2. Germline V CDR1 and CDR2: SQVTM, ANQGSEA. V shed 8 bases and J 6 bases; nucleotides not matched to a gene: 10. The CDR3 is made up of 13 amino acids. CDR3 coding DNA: TGCAGCACACCCGGGGGGGCCGGGGATACGCAGTATTTT. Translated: CSTPGGAGDTQYF.

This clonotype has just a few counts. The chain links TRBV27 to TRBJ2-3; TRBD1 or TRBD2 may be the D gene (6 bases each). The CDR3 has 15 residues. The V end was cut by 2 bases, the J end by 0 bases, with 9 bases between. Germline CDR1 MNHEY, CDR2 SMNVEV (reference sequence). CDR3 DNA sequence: TGTGCCAGCAGTTTAATGGGGGGCAGCACAGATACGCAGTATTTT. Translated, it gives CASSLMGGSTDTQYF.

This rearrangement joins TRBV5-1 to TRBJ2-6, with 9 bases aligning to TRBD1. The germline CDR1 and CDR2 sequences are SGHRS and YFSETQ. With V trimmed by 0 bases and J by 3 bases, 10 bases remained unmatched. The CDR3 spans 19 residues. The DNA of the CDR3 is TGCGCCAGCAGCTTGGGATCACTTACAGGGGGCGGTGGGGCCAACGTCCTGACTTTC. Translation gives CASSLGSLTGGGGANVLTF.

The CDR3 protein is CASSSPLGTTLYNEQFF. The CDR3 DNA is TGTGCCAGCAGTTCCCCTCTCGGGACTACCCTCTACAATGAGCAGTTCTTC. The gene calls are TRBV27 and TRBJ2-1, with 7 bases fitting TRBD2. This CDR3 region has 17 residues. Germline V gene lookup returns CDR1 MNHEY and CDR2 SMNVEV (reference sequence). After removal of 4 bases from V and 3 bases from J, the junction contained 12 bases not matched to a gene.

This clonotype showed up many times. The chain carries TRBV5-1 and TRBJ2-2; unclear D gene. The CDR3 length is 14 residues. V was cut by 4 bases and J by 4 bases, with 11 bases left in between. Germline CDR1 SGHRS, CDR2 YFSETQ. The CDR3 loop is CASSPGHPTGELFF. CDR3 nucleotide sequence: TGCGCCAGCAGCCCGGGCCATCCCACCGGGGAGCTGTTTTTT.

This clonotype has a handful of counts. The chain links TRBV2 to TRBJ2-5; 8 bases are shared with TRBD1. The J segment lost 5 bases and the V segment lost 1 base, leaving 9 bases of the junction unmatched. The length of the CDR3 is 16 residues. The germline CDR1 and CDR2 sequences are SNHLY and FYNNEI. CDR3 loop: CASSEGRDRFVETQYF. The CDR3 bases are TGTGCCAGCAGTGAAGGGAGGGACAGGTTTGTTGAGACCCAGTACTTC.

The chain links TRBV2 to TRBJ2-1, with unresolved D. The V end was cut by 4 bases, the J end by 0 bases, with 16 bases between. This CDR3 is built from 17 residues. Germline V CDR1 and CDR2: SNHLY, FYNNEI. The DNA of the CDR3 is TGTGCCAGCAGTGCCTTCCTGGCGGAGAGCTCCTACAATGAGCAGTTCTTC. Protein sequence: CASSAFLAESSYNEQFF.